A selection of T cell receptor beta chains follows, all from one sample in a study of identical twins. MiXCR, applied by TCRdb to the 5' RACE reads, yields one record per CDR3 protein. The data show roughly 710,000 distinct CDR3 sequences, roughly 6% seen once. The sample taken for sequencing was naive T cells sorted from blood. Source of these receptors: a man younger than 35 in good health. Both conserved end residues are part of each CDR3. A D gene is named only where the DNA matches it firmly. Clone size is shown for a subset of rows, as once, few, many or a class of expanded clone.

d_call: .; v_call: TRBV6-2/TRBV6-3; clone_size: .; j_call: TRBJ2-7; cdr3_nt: TGTGCCAGCAGTTTGCGGCGGACTCAGTACGAGCAGTACTTC; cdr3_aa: CASSLRRTQYEQYF
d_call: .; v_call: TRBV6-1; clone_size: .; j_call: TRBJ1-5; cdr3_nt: TGTGCCAGCAGCAAAGGCGGGCAGGGTGGTCAGCCCCAGCATTTT; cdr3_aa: CASSKGGQGGQPQHF
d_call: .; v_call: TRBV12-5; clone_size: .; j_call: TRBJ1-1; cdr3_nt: TGTGCTAGTGGTTTGGTAATAGGGGGACACCTACCCACTGAAGCTTTCTTT; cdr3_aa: CASGLVIGGHLPTEAFF
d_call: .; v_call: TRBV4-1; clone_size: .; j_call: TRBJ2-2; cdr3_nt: TGCGCCAGCAGCCAAGATGAGGGGGGCCCCGGGGAGCTGTTTTTT; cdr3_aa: CASSQDEGGPGELFF
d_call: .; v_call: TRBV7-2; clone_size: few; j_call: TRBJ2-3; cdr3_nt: TGTGCCAGCAGCGGGGCGGGAGATACGCAGTATTTT; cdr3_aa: CASSGAGDTQYF
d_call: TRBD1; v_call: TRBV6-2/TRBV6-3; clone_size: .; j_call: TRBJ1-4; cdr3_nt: TGTGCCAGCAGTTCCACAACAGGGGCGCCTACTAATGAAAAACTGTTTTTT; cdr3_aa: CASSSTTGAPTNEKLFF
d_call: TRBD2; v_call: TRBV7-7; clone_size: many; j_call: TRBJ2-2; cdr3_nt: TGTGCCAGCAGCGCCGCTAGCGGGAGGTTCGGGGAGCTGTTTTTT; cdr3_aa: CASSAASGRFGELFF
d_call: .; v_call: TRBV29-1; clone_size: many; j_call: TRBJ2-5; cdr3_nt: TGCAGCGTTGAAGAGGGATCGGAGACCCAGTACTTC; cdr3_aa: CSVEEGSETQYF
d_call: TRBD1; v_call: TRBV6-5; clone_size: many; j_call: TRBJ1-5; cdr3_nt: TGTGCCAGCAGTTACTCGGCTAGGACAGGGGGCGCAGATCAGCCCCAGCATTTT; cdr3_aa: CASSYSARTGGADQPQHF
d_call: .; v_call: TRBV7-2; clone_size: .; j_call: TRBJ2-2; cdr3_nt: TGTGCCAGCAGCTTAGGGCCTTTAGCGGGACAGAGAACCGGGGAGCTGTTTTTT; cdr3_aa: CASSLGPLAGQRTGELFF
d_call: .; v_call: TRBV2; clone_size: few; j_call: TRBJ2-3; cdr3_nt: TGTGCCAGCAGTGAAACGGAAACACCCACAGATACGCAGTATTTT; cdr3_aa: CASSETETPTDTQYF
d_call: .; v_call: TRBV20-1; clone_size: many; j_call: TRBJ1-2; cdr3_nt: TGCAGTGCTCCCTCAGGGCGAGGCTACACCTTC; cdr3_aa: CSAPSGRGYTF
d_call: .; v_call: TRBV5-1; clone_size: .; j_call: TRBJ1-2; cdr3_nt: TGCGCCAGCAGCCCCCCGGATCCCGGTGGCTACACCTTC; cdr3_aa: CASSPPDPGGYTF
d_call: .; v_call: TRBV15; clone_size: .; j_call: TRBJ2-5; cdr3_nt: TGTGCCACCAGCAGAGATCCCAGCGAGACCCAGTACTTC; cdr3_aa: CATSRDPSETQYF
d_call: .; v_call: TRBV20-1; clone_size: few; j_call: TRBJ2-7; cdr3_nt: TGCAGTGCCCCGGCAGACCACCCCTCTGAGCAGTACTTC; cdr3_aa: CSAPADHPSEQYF
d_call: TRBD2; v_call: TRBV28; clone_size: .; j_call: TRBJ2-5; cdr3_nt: TGTGCCAGCAGGGGACTAGCGGGCCCAGAGACCCAGTACTTC; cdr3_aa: CASRGLAGPETQYF
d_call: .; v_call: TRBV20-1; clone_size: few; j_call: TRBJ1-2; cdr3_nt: TGCAGTGCTAGAGGCTTTTATGGCTACACCTTC; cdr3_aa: CSARGFYGYTF
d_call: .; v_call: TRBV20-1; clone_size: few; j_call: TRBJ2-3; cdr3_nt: TGCAGTGCTAGAGATTTCGGACGGGGGCGCACAGATACGCAGTATTTT; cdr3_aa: CSARDFGRGRTDTQYF
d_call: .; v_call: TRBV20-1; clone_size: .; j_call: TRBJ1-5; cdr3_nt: TGCAGTGCTAGAGCGTCCCCGGGCAATCAGCCCCAGCATTTT; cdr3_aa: CSARASPGNQPQHF
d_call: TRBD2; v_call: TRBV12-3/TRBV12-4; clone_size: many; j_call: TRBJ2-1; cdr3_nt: TGTGCCAGCACCCTGTTCGGGGGGGACAATGAGCAGTTCTTC; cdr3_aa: CASTLFGGDNEQFF
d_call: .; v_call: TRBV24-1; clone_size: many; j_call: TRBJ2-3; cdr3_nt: TGTGCCACCGTTTCCGACACAGATACGCAGTATTTT; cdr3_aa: CATVSDTDTQYF
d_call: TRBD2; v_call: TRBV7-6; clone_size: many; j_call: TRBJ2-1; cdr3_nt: TGTGCCAGCAGCTTCACTAGCGGGAGGTCCTACAATGAGCAGTTCTTC; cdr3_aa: CASSFTSGRSYNEQFF
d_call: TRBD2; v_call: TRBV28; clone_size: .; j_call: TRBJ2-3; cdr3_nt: TGTGCCAGCAGGCAGGGACTAGCGGGAGTCGAAGATACGCAGTATTTT; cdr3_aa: CASRQGLAGVEDTQYF
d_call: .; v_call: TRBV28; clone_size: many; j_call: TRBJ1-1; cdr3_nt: TGTGCCAGCAGTTCCCTAGGCAGGGCAGAAAGACGCACTGAAGCTTTCTTT; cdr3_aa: CASSSLGRAERRTEAFF
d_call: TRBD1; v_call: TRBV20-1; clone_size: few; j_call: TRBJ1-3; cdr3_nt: TGCAGTGCCCGGACAGGAGGAAACACCATATATTTT; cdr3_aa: CSARTGGNTIYF
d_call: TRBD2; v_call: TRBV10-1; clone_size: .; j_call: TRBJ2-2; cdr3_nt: TGCGCCAGCAGCCCCGGACTAGCGGCAAGCACCGGGGAGCTGTTTTTT; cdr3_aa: CASSPGLAASTGELFF
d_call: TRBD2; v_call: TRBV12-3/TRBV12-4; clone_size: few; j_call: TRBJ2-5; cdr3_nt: TGTGCCAGCAGTCACAGACTAGCGGGGCTGGCGCAAGAGACCCAGTACTTC; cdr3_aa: CASSHRLAGLAQETQYF
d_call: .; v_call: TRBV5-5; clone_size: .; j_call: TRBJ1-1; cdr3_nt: TGTGCCAGCAGAAAAACACACACTGAAGCTTTCTTT; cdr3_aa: CASRKTHTEAFF
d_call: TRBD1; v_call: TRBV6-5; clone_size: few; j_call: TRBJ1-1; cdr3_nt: TGTGCCACTACAGGGGGCACTGAAGCTTTCTTT; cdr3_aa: CATTGGTEAFF
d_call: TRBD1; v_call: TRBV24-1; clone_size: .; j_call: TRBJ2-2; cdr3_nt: TGTGCCACCCGAGGGACAGAAAGGAACACCGGGGAGCTGTTTTTT; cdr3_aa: CATRGTERNTGELFF
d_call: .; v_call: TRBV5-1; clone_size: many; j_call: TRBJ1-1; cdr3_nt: TGCGCCAGCAGCGCCGCACAGAACACTGAAGCTTTCTTT; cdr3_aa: CASSAAQNTEAFF
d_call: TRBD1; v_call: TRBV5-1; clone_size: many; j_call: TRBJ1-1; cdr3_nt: TGCGCCAGCAGCTTGGGAGCAGGGGGCGCGAACACTGAAGCTTTCTTT; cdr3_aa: CASSLGAGGANTEAFF
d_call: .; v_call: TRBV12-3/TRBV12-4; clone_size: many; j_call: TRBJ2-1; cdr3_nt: TGTGCCAGCAGTGACCCTGAGCAGGGAGGATTCTACAATGAGCAGTTCTTC; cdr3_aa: CASSDPEQGGFYNEQFF
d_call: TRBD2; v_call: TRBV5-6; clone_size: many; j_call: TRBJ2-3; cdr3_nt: TGTGCCAGCAGCTTGGCCGGGCGGGAGTACACAGATACGCAGTATTTT; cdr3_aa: CASSLAGREYTDTQYF
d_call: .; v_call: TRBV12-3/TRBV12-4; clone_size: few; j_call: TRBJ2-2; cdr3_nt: TGTGCCAGCAGTTTCCTATACAGGGAGGGCACCGGGGAGCTGTTTTTT; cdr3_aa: CASSFLYREGTGELFF
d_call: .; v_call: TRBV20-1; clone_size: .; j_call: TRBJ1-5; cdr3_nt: TGCAGTGCTAGAGGCCAGGAGAATCAGCCCCAGCATTTT; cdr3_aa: CSARGQENQPQHF
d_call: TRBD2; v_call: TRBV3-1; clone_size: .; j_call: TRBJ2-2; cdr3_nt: TGTGCCAGCACCCCTAGCGGGAGTGGGACCGGGGAGCTGTTTTTT; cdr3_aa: CASTPSGSGTGELFF
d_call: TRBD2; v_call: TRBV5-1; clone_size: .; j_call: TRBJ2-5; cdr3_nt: TGCGCCAGCAGCTTGGGCTTCAAAGCGGGGCGGGATAAAGAGACCCAGTACTTC; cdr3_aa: CASSLGFKAGRDKETQYF
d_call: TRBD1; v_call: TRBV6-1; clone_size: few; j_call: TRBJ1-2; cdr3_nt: TGTGCCAGCAGTCCCCGGGGAGGGGGCCACTATGGCTACACCTTC; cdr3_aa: CASSPRGGGHYGYTF
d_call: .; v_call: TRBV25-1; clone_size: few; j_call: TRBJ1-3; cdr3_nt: TGTGCCAGCACGCCTTTCGGGGGTTCGGGCGGAAACACCATATATTTT; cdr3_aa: CASTPFGGSGGNTIYF
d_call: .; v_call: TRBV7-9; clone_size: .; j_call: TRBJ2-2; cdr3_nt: TGTGCCAGCAGCTTTCCAAAAGTCGGCGGGGAGCTGTTTTTT; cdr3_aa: CASSFPKVGGELFF
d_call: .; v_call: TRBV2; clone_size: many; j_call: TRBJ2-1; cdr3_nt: TGTGCCAGTAGGAGGGTCGGCGGTGAGCAGTTCTTC; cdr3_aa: CASRRVGGEQFF
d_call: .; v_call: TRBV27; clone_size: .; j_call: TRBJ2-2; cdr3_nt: TGTGCCAGCAGTTTATCACAGTTTATCTTCGCGAACACCGGGGAGCTGTTTTTT; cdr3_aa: CASSLSQFIFANTGELFF
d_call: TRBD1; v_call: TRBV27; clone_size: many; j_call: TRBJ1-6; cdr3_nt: TGTGCCAGCAGTTTGGGGACAGCTAATTCACCCCTCCACTTT; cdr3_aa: CASSLGTANSPLHF
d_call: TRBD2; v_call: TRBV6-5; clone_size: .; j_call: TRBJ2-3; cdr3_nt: TGTGCCAGCAGTTACTCGAAGCGGGGAGGTTTGGATACGCAGTATTTT; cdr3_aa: CASSYSKRGGLDTQYF
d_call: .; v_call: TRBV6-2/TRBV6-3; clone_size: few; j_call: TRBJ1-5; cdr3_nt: TGTGCCAGCAGAGAATACGGAGTTCGGAATCAGCCCCAGCATTTT; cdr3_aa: CASREYGVRNQPQHF
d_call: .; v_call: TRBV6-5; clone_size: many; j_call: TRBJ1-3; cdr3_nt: TGTGCCAGCAGTTCCTCCTACTCTGGAAACACCATATATTTT; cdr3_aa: CASSSSYSGNTIYF
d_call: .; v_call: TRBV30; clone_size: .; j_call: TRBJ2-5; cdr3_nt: TGTGCCTGGAGTGTATCAGGTGGAAAAGAGACCCAGTACTTC; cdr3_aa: CAWSVSGGKETQYF
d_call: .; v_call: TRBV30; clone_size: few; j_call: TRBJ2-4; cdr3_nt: TGTGCCTGGAGGAGGACAGCTCCTAAAAACATTCAGTACTTC; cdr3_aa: CAWRRTAPKNIQYF
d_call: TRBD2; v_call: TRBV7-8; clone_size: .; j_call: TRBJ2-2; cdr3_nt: TGTGCCAGCAGCTGGGGACTAGCGGGAGAACGAGGCACCGGGGAGCTGTTTTTT; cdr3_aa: CASSWGLAGERGTGELFF
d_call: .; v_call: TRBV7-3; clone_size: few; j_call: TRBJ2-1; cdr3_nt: TGTGCCAGCAGCGTTAGCGGAGCAGACAATGAGCAGTTCTTC; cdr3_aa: CASSVSGADNEQFF